These 20 T cell receptor beta chains were all obtained from the same sample, sequenced in a study of T cells in Graves' hyperthyroidism and ophthalmopathy. There were TCR beta CDR3 regions amplified from RNA transcripts. HTBI primers were employed in a first-round RT-PCR of the TCR CDR3. TCRdb reprocessed the multiplex PCR reads via MiXCR and lists one record per CDR3 protein. The sample contains around 340,000 distinct CDR3 sequences, 11% to 15% of which appear only once. The sequenced sample was blood. These receptors were taken from a woman aged 25 to 39 with Graves' hyperthyroidism.

This clonotype was observed at least ten times. The rearrangement uses TRBV20-1 and TRBJ2-7; either TRBD1 or TRBD2 may fit D (6 bases each). This CDR3 is built from 16 residues. V lost 3 bases to trimming and J lost 0 bases, with 18 bases between them. Germline values: CDR1 DFQATT, CDR2 SNEGSKA (reference sequence). CDR3 residues: CSASDSGGPSSYEQYF. In DNA form, the CDR3 reads TGCAGTGCTAGCGATTCTGGGGGGCCTAGCTCCTACGAGCAGTACTTC.

V and J are TRBV18 and TRBJ2-7, with 8 bases that match TRBD1. J was trimmed by 4 bases and V by 8 bases; bases with no gene match: 7. Germline V gene data show CDR1 as KGHSH and CDR2 as LQKENI. The CDR3 contains 13 residues. The CDR3 loop is CASATGGSYEQYF. The CDR3 nucleotides read TGTGCCAGCGCAACAGGGGGATCATACGAGCAGTACTTC.

This clonotype was observed at least ten times. V usage is TRBV2 and J usage is TRBJ2-5, with D possibly matching TRBD1 (5 bases). CDR1 SNHLY and CDR2 FYNNEI come from the germline V gene. Trimming removed 2 bases at V and 2 bases at J, with 24 bases between. The CDR3 spans 19 residues. CDR3: CASSEIFMGLGASQETQYF. For the CDR3, the DNA is TGTGCCAGCAGTGAAATTTTTATGGGGCTAGGGGCGTCACAAGAGACCCAGTACTTC.

The chain has TRBV5-5 and TRBJ2-5; 7 bases are shared with TRBD1. V lost 3 bases and J lost 2; bases outside the gene matches: 4. The CDR3 totals 14 residues. Germline CDR1 and CDR2: SGHKS and YYEKEE (reference sequence). The CDR3 protein is CASSSGQIQETQYF. In DNA form, the CDR3 reads TGTGCCAGCAGCTCGGGACAGATTCAAGAGACCCAGTACTTC.

This clonotype has only a few counts. The chain joins TRBV7-9 to TRBJ2-5; no clear D. The CDR3 sequence is 15 residues long. Looked up from germline, CDR1 is SEHNR and CDR2 is FQNEAQ (reference sequence). The V end lost 1 base, the J end lost 5 bases, and 14 bases lay between the germline ends. The CDR3 loop reads CASSLVGSARETQYF. DNA of the CDR3: TGTGCCAGCAGCTTAGTTGGATCAGCCCGGGAGACCCAGTACTTC.

This clonotype has more than one count but fewer than ten. The chain is built from TRBV7-2 and TRBJ2-7; D gene unclear. Deletions cut 6 bases from V and 9 bases from J, with 18 bases between. CDR1 is SGHTA and CDR2 is FQGNSA in the germline V gene. The CDR3 covers 13 residues. The CDR3 coding sequence is TGTGCCAGCAGTTTTAGGCCAGATCGACGGCAGTACTTC. It specifies CASSFRPDRRQYF.

This clonotype was observed many times. The chain joins TRBV7-9 to TRBJ2-1; D perhaps matches TRBD2 (6 bases). The CDR3 has 12 amino acids. Germline values: CDR1 SEHNR, CDR2 FQNEAQ (reference sequence). Between the trimmed V and J ends, which lost 2 bases and 11 bases, there was a span of 10 bases. The CDR3 region is CASSLFAGKQFF. The CDR3 nucleotides read TGTGCCAGCAGCTTATTTGCGGGAAAGCAGTTCTTC.

The V gene is TRBV6-1, the J gene TRBJ2-1; 8 nucleotides match TRBD2. Germline V lookup: CDR1 MNHNS, CDR2 SASEGT. Germline trimming cut 2 bases from V and 2 bases from J; bases unmatched to any gene: 5. The CDR3 sequence is 16 residues long. As DNA, the CDR3 is TGTGCCAGCAGTGAAATGGGTAGCGGGACCTACAATGAGCAGTTCTTC. It yields the protein CASSEMGSGTYNEQFF.

This clonotype occurred a few times. The J gene is TRBJ1-1, the V gene TRBV29-1; 9 bases are shared with TRBD1. CDR3 length equals 12 residues. Losses at the gene ends were 7 bases for V and 6 bases for J; bases not matched to a gene: 6. The germline CDR1 and CDR2 sequences are SQVTM and ANQGSEA. The CDR3 DNA is TGCAGCGCCCGACAGGGGGACGCTGAAGCTTTCTTT. It is translated as CSARQGDAEAFF.

In its sample, this clonotype was seen many times. This chain links TRBV6-1 with TRBJ2-7, with TRBD2 matching 11 bases. With 6 bases clipped from V and 4 bases from J, the junction kept 2 bases outside the gene matches. The CDR3 length is 13 residues. Germline values: CDR1 MNHNS, CDR2 SASEGT. CDR3 nucleotide sequence: TGTGCCAGCAGCGGGACTAGCGGTTACGAGCAGTACTTC. Amino acid sequence: CASSGTSGYEQYF.

The chain couples TRBV7-9 to TRBJ2-3, with D perhaps being TRBD1 or TRBD2 (5 bases each). This CDR3 is built from 15 residues. The germline V gene has CDR1 SEHNR and CDR2 FQNEAQ (reference sequence). The V end lost 4 bases, the J end lost 0 bases, and 11 bases lay between the germline ends. The CDR3 nucleotides are TGTGCCAGCAGCTACCGGGACGGGAGCACAGATACGCAGTATTTT. This sequence encodes CASSYRDGSTDTQYF.

The table lists this clonotype with a few counts. The CDR3 spells CSVEVSGVRGNTIYF. The CDR3 nucleotides are TGCAGCGTTGAAGTATCAGGGGTGCGAGGAAACACCATATATTTT. The J gene is TRBJ1-3, the V gene TRBV29-1; D perhaps matches TRBD1 (6 bases). V shed 1 base and J shed 4 bases, with 14 bases lying between them. Germline V lookup: CDR1 SQVTM, CDR2 ANQGSEA. The CDR3 covers 15 residues.

This clonotype was seen a handful of times. The chain combines TRBV12-3 or TRBV12-4 with TRBJ2-2; D may be TRBD1 or TRBD2 (7 bases each). This CDR3 has 15 residues. Trimming left V 7 bases short and J 4 bases short, with 16 bases between. CDR3 nucleotides: TGTGCCAGCAACCAGGGGGGCGGGGGCACCGGGGAGCTGTTTTTT. The encoded protein is CASNQGGGGTGELFF.

This clonotype occurred a few times. The rearrangement links TRBV25-1 to TRBJ2-7; no definite D call. V lost 11 bases to trimming and J lost 2 bases, with 16 bases between them. Germline loops: CDR1 MGHDK, CDR2 SYGVNS. This CDR3 is built from 13 residues. The CDR3 reads CAFTSILTYEQYF. Written as DNA, the CDR3 is TGTGCCTTTACTTCGATACTAACCTACGAGCAGTACTTC.

This clonotype showed up many times. J is TRBJ1-1 and V is TRBV25-1; TRBD1 is a possible D gene (6 bases). V dropped 4 bases and J dropped 4 bases, with 10 bases sitting between them. CDR3 length: 13 residues. Germline lookup yields CDR1 MGHDK and CDR2 SYGVNS. The CDR3: CASSARTATEAFF. The DNA of the CDR3 is TGTGCCAGCAGTGCCAGGACAGCCACTGAAGCTTTCTTT.

The gene calls are TRBV12-3 or TRBV12-4 and TRBJ2-1, with 9 positions matching TRBD1. This CDR3 spans 14 amino acids. J gave up 2 bases and V 7 bases, and 3 bases lay outside the gene matches. This CDR3 is CASTGQGAYNEQFF. The CDR3 bases are TGTGCCAGCACGGGACAGGGAGCCTACAATGAGCAGTTCTTC.

This clonotype was observed a handful of times. V is TRBV4-2 and J is TRBJ1-6; D is unclear. Germline loops: CDR1 LGHNA, CDR2 YNFKEQ. The V gene lost 1 base and the J gene lost 9 bases, with 7 bases spanning the gap. The CDR3 is made up of 13 amino acids. In DNA, the CDR3 is TGTGCCAGCAGCCAAGTTCGGGGTTCACCCCTCCACTTT. Amino acid sequence: CASSQVRGSPLHF.

This clonotype was observed at least ten times. The rearrangement joins TRBV12-3 or TRBV12-4 to TRBJ2-1; D is possibly TRBD1 or TRBD2 (5 bases each). With 0 bases removed from V and 2 bases from J, the gap between germline ends came to 5 bases. The CDR3 sequence is 14 residues long. Here the CDR3 reads CASSLAGPYNEQFF. The CDR3, as DNA: TGTGCCAGCAGTTTAGCGGGACCCTACAATGAGCAGTTCTTC.

This clonotype came up many times. The chain carries TRBV11-2 and TRBJ2-1; 9 bases align to TRBD2. Trimming removed 5 bases from V and 10 bases from J; junction bases left unmatched: 21. This CDR3 is built from 18 residues. Germline loops: CDR1 SGHAT, CDR2 FQNNGV. The DNA of the CDR3 is TGTGCCAGCAGCGCGCCCACCTATAGCGGGAGTTGGTTTGGGGAGCAGTTCTTC. Translating it yields CASSAPTYSGSWFGEQFF.

This clonotype was observed many times. The chain carries TRBV7-2 and TRBJ1-2; D may be TRBD1 (5 bases). Germline V lookup: CDR1 SGHTA, CDR2 FQGNSA. The CDR3 has 14 residues. V lost 4 bases to trimming and J lost 4 bases, with 13 bases between them. The CDR3 spells CASSSARAAYGYTF. CDR3 DNA sequence: TGTGCCAGCAGCTCAGCCAGGGCGGCCTATGGCTACACCTTC. The variable domain in full, with the rest retrieved from reference TRBV7-2 and TRBJ1-2, is GAGVSQSPSNKVTEKGKDVELRCDPISGHTALYWYRQSLGQGLEFLIYFQGNSAPDKSGLPSDRFSAERTGGSVSTLTIQRTQQEDSAVYLCASSSARAAYGYTFGSGTRLTVV.